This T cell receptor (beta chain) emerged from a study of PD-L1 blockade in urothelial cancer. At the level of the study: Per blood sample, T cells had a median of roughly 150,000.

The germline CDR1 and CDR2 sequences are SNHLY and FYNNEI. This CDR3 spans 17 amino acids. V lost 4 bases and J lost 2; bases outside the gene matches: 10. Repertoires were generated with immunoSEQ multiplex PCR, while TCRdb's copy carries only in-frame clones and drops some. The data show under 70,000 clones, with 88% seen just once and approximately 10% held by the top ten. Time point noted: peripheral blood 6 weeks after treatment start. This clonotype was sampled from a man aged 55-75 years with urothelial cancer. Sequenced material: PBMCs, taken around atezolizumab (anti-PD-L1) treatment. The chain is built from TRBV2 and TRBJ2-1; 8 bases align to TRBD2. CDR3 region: CASSGASGRFTYNEQFF. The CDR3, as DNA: TGTGCCAGCAGTGGGGCGAGCGGGAGATTCACCTACAATGAGCAGTTCTTC.